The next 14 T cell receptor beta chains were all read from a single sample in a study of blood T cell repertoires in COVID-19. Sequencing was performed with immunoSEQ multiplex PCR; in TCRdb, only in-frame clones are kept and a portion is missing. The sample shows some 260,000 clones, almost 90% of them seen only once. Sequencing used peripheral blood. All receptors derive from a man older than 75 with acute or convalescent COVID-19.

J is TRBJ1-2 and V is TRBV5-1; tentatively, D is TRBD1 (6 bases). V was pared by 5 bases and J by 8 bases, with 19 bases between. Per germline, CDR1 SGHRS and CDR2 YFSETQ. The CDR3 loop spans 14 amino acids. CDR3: CASSSRGGTVGYTF. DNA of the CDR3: TGCGCCAGCAGTTCTCGAGGGGGAACGGTCGGCTACACCTTC. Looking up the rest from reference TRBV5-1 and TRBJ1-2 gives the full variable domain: KAGVTQTPRYLIKTRGQQVTLSCSPISGHRSVSWYQQTPGQGLQFLFEYFSETQRNKGNFPGRFSGRQFSNSRSEMNVSTLELGDSALYLCASSSRGGTVGYTFGSGTRLTVV.

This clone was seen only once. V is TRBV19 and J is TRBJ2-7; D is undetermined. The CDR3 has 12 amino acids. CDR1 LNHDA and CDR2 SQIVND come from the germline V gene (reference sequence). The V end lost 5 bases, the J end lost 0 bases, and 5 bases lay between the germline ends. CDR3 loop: CASSPSSYEQYF. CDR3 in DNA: TGTGCCAGTAGTCCCTCCTCCTACGAGCAGTACTTC.

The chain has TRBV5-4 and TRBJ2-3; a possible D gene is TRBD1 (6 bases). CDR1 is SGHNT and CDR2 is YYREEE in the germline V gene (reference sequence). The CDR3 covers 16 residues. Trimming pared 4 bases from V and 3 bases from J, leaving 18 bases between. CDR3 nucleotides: TGTGCCAGCAGCAGCAACAGGGATCTAATGACAGATACGCAGTATTTT. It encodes CASSSNRDLMTDTQYF. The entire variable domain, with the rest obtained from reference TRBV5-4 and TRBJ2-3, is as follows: ETGVTQSPTHLIKTRGQQVTLRCSSQSGHNTVSWYQQALGQGPQFIFQYYREEENGRGNFPPRFSGLQFPNYSSELNVNALELDDSALYLCASSSNRDLMTDTQYFGPGTRLTVL.

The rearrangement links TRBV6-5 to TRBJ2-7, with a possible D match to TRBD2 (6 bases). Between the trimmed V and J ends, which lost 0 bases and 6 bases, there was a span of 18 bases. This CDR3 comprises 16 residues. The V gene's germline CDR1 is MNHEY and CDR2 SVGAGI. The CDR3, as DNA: TGTGCCAGCAGTTACTCCTCGGGACTTGACGCTATCGAGCAGTACTTC. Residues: CASSYSSGLDAIEQYF.

CDR3 coding DNA: TGTGCCAGCAGCTTAGGGTGGGTAGCGGGAGTCGTGGATGAGCAGTTCTTC. Translation: CASSLGWVAGVVDEQFF. The chain combines TRBV11-3 with TRBJ2-1; 9 bases align to TRBD2. The CDR3 consists of 17 residues. J gave up 8 bases and V 1 base, and 12 bases lay outside the gene matches. Per germline, CDR1 SGHNT and CDR2 YENEEA.

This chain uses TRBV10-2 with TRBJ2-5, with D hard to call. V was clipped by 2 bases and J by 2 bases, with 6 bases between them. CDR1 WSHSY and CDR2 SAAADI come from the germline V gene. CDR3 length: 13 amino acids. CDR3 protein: CASSETTQETQYF. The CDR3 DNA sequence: TGCGCCAGCAGTGAGACGACACAAGAGACCCAGTACTTC.

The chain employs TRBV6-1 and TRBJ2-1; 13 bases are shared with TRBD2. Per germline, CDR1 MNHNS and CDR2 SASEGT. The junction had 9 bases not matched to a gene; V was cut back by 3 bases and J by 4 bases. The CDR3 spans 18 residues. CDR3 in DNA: TGTGCCAGCAGTGATACTGGACTAGCGGGGGCAGAATACAATGAGCAGTTCTTC. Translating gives CASSDTGLAGAEYNEQFF.

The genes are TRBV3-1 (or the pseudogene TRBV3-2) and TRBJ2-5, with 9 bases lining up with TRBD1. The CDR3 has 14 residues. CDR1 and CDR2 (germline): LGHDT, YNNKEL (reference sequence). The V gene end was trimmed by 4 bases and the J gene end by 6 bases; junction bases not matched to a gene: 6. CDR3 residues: CASSPRDREKTQYF. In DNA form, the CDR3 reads TGTGCCAGCAGCCCGAGGGACAGGGAGAAGACCCAGTACTTC.

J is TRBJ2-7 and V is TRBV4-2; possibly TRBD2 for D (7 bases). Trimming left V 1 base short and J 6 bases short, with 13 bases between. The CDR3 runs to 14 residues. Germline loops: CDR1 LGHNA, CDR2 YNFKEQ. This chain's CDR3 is CASSQGRGAGEQYF. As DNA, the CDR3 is TGTGCCAGCAGCCAAGGACGGGGGGCTGGCGAGCAGTACTTC.

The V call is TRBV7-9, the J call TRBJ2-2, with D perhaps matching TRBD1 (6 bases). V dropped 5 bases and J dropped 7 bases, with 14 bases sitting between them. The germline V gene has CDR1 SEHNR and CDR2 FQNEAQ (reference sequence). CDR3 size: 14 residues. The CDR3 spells CASSPGVASGELFF. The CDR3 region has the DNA TGTGCCAGCAGCCCAGGGGTGGCGAGCGGGGAGCTGTTTTTT.

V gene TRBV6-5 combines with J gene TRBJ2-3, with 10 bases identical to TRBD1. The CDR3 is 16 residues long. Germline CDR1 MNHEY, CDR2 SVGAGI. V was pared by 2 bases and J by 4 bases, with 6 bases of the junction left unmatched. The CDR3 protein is CASSYPRQGASDTQYF. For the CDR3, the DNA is TGTGCCAGCAGTTACCCCAGACAGGGGGCCTCAGATACGCAGTATTTT.

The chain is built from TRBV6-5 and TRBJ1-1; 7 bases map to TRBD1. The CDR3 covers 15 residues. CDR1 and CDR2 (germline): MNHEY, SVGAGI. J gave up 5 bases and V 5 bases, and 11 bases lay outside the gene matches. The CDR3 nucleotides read TGTGCCAGCAGTCCATCGACAGGGACCAAGACTGAAGCTTTCTTT. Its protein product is CASSPSTGTKTEAFF.

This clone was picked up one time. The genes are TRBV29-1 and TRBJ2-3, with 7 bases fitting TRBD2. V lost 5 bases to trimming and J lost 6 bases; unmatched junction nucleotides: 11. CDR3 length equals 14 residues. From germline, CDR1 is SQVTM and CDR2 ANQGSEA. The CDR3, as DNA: TGCAGCGTTCGGGCGGCGGGAGAGGTTGATACGCAGTATTTT. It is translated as CSVRAAGEVDTQYF.

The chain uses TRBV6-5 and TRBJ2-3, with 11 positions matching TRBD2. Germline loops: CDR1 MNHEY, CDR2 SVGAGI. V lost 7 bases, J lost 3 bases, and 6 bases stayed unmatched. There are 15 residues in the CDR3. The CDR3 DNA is TGTGCCAGCACCCAGGTAGCGGGAGGGACAGATACGCAGTATTTT. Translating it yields CASTQVAGGTDTQYF.